This TCR beta chain came from a study of cytomegalovirus exposure and HLA in healthy donors. Vbeta (60) and Jbeta (13) primers were used in the PCR. Clones were read by immunoSEQ multiplex PCR, and TCRdb kept only the in-frame ones, dropping some. The sample shows 90,000 to 120,000 clones, 65% to 85% of them seen only once. This clone turned up a few times. This TCR derives from a man younger than 35 in good health and CMV-seronegative. Material for sequencing was PBMCs.

CDR3 sequence reads: CATQGLRNQPQHF. CDR3 DNA sequence: TGTGCCACCCAAGGACTCAGAAATCAGCCCCAGCATTTT. V gene TRBV19 combines with J gene TRBJ1-5; D gene uncertain. Trimming shortened V by 10 bases and J by 4 bases, and 14 bases separated the two germline ends. The CDR3 extends over 13 amino acids. The germline V gene encodes CDR1 LNHDA and CDR2 SQIVND (reference sequence).